This T cell receptor beta chain was obtained from a study of cytomegalovirus exposure and HLA in healthy donors. Study results and caveats: A later look showed TCR association rates differing by HLA locus, highest for DRB1 and lowest for HLA-C.

Healthy bone marrow donors supplied every sample. To note about this clone: Its specificity is not known.

The PCR contained 60 Vbeta and 13 Jbeta primers. The assay was immunoSEQ multiplex PCR, and TCRdb's table has in-frame clones only and misses some. The table includes some 170,000 clones, 79% detected once. The CDR3 extends over 16 amino acids. Germline lookup yields CDR1 SGHRS and CDR2 YFSETQ. Unmatched junction bases numbered 14, after V lost 4 bases and J lost 9 bases. The sample was PBMCs. This chain connects TRBV5-1 to TRBJ2-1; 9 bases are shared with TRBD1. The sequence was collected from a man aged 35 to 55 in good health and CMV-seronegative. The CDR3 DNA follows: TGCGCCAGCAGCCCCTCGTTGGGACAGGGTACGGTTGAGCAGTTCTTC. Translation gives CASSPSLGQGTVEQFF.